This T cell receptor (beta chain) derives from a study of shared clonotypes between healthy human individuals. CDR3 length equals 14 residues. Germline lookup yields CDR1 SNHLY and CDR2 FYNNEI. J was trimmed by 2 bases and V by 5 bases; bases with no gene match: 1. The healthy adult donors were HIV-negative and reported no recent acute infections or vaccinations. Each unsorted sample relied on about 100 million PBMCs as its source of genomic DNA. This table comes from immunoSEQ multiplex PCR, and its TCRdb copy is limited to in-frame clones, with some not included. This sample has some 500,000 clones, with 60% to 80% found just once.

This TCR was sampled from a woman in her 40s in good health. Some clones in this sample may be carry-over from other donors' samples. V gene TRBV2 combines with J gene TRBJ2-1; TRBD2 matches 9 bases. The source material was PBMCs. The DNA of the CDR3 is TGTGCCAGCAGTACTAGCGGGCCCTACAATGAGCAGTTCTTC. Encoded protein: CASSTSGPYNEQFF.